These 27 T cell receptor beta chains share one sample of origin, sequenced in a study of OX40 agonist ivuxolimab in advanced cancers. Assay used: immunoSEQ multiplex PCR; TCRdb lists only in-frame clones, some missing. The sample has about 20,000 clones; around 78% are singletons. The sample in question was CD4+ or CD8+ T cells sorted from blood, obtained in a trial of the OX40 agonist ivuxolimab. The receptors stem from an adult with an advanced solid tumor such as melanoma, head and neck, liver or kidney cancer.

The chain joins TRBV6-1 to TRBJ2-5; tentatively, D is TRBD1 (5 bases). Germline V gene sequence: CDR1 MNHNS, CDR2 SASEGT. The CDR3 spans 14 residues. Trimming shortened V by 2 bases and J by 4 bases, and 11 bases separated the two germline ends. The CDR3 here is CASSERGAGETQYF. In nucleotides, the CDR3 is TGTGCCAGCAGTGAACGTGGGGCCGGAGAGACCCAGTACTTC.

Comment on this clone: This same CDR3 is encoded by further DNA sequences in the sample. The rearrangement links TRBV7-2 to TRBJ1-2, with D unclear. Germline CDR1 and CDR2: SGHTA and FQGNSA. The CDR3 contains 12 residues. V shed 5 bases and J shed 8 bases, with 12 bases lying between them. CDR3 sequence reads: CASSLGTGGYTF. In DNA, the CDR3 is TGTGCCAGCAGCCTGGGAACGGGGGGCTACACCTTC.

The chain has TRBV6-4 and TRBJ2-7, with 9 bases that match TRBD2. The J segment lost 3 bases and the V segment lost 6 bases, leaving 24 bases of the junction unmatched. Germline assignment: CDR1 MRHNA and CDR2 SNTAGT. CDR3 size: 20 residues. The CDR3 here is CASSPWDPGQIHSGSYEQYF. The DNA for the CDR3 is TGTGCCAGCAGCCCATGGGACCCCGGGCAAATCCATAGCGGGAGCTACGAGCAGTACTTC.

The CDR3 region has the DNA TGTGCCGTCGGACCTCAGGGCTACGAGCAGTACTTC. This gives the protein CAVGPQGYEQYF. This chain connects TRBV27 to TRBJ2-7; D is perhaps TRBD1 (5 bases). The V end lost 11 bases, the J end lost 3 bases, and 14 bases lay between the germline ends. Per the germline V gene, CDR1 is MNHEY and CDR2 is SMNVEV (reference sequence). The CDR3 loop spans 12 amino acids.

The rearrangement links TRBV5-8 to TRBJ2-3, with D perhaps given as TRBD1 or TRBD2 (5 bases each). V gave up 3 bases and J gave up 2 bases, with 19 bases separating them. Germline V gene sequence: CDR1 SGHTS, CDR2 YDEGEE. The CDR3 consists of 17 residues. In DNA, the CDR3 is TGTGCCAGCAGCTGGCCCATGGGACCATACCCCACAGATACGCAGTATTTT. This sequence encodes CASSWPMGPYPTDTQYF.

This clone was observed a handful of times. The rearrangement uses TRBV12-5 and TRBJ1-2, with D perhaps TRBD1 (6 bases). V dropped 3 bases and J dropped 1 base, with 6 bases sitting between them. The V gene's germline CDR1 is LGHNT and CDR2 FRNRAP. This CDR3 contains 13 residues. The CDR3 nucleotides are TGTGCTAGTGGTTTAGGGGGTAACTATGGCTACACCTTC. This sequence encodes CASGLGGNYGYTF.

For the CDR3, the DNA is TGTGCCAGCAGCTCTATGGGGCAGGGGACAGATACGCAGTATTTT. As protein: CASSSMGQGTDTQYF. V gene TRBV5-5 combines with J gene TRBJ2-3; tentatively, D is TRBD1 (6 bases). Trimming removed 3 bases at V and 3 bases at J, with 14 bases between. The CDR3 extends over 15 amino acids. The germline CDR1 and CDR2 sequences are SGHKS and YYEKEE (reference sequence).

V and J are TRBV7-7 and TRBJ2-3; 10 nucleotides line up with TRBD2. There are 16 residues in the CDR3. With V trimmed by 5 bases and J by 7 bases, 12 bases remained unmatched. The V gene's germline CDR1 is SSHAT and CDR2 FNYEAQ (reference sequence). The CDR3 sequence is CASSPGTSVLGNTQYF. The DNA of the CDR3 is TGTGCCAGCAGCCCCGGGACTAGCGTTCTTGGGAATACGCAGTATTTT.

This sequence joins TRBV6-4 and TRBJ2-1; 8 nucleotides match TRBD1. The CDR3 is made up of 14 amino acids. V shed 4 bases, J shed 9 bases, and the junction held 8 bases outside the gene matches. Per the germline V gene, CDR1 is MRHNA and CDR2 is SNTAGT. CDR3 protein: CASSADRVATEQFF. Here the CDR3 DNA reads TGTGCCAGCAGTGCGGACAGGGTAGCCACTGAGCAGTTCTTC.

The V call is TRBV5-5, the J call TRBJ2-7, with 9 bases fitting TRBD1. CDR3 length equals 15 residues. Germline-derived CDR1 and CDR2 are SGHKS and YYEKEE (reference sequence). The V gene end was trimmed by 1 base and the J gene end by 4 bases; junction bases not matched to a gene: 6. Here the CDR3 reads CASSLSGTGRYEQYF. The CDR3 nucleotides read TGTGCCAGCAGCTTGAGTGGGACAGGGAGGTACGAGCAGTACTTC.

The genes are TRBV19 and TRBJ2-5; 8 bases agree with TRBD1. Germline-derived CDR1 and CDR2 are LNHDA and SQIVND (reference sequence). V shed 6 bases and J 3 bases; nucleotides not matched to a gene: 6. CDR3 size: 14 residues. The CDR3 sequence is CASSPGQGKETQYF. CDR3 coding DNA: TGTGCCAGTAGCCCCGGACAGGGTAAAGAGACCCAGTACTTC.

The CDR3 region has the DNA TGTGCCACCAGCAGAGATGCGGGAAGGGATGGAAACACCATATATTTT. Its translation is CATSRDAGRDGNTIYF. The chain uses TRBV15 and TRBJ1-3; no clear D gene. Trimming took 0 bases from V and 3 from J, leaving 12 bases between them. This CDR3 is built from 16 residues. Germline assignment: CDR1 LNHNV and CDR2 YYDKDF (reference sequence).

The table lists this clone with a count of one. CDR3 in amino acids: CASSLAAGSTGELFF. As DNA, the CDR3 is TGTGCCAGCAGCTTAGCAGCGGGGTCGACCGGGGAGCTGTTTTTT. The chain couples TRBV7-6 to TRBJ2-2; TRBD2 aligns across 7 bases. V lost 0 bases, J lost 5 bases, and 3 bases stayed unmatched. Germline loops: CDR1 SGHVS, CDR2 FNYEAQ. The CDR3 runs 15 residues.

This clone was recorded a few times. The V and J genes are TRBV2 and TRBJ1-1; 8 nucleotides line up with TRBD1. Losses at the gene ends were 5 bases for V and 6 bases for J; bases not matched to a gene: 8. The germline gives CDR1 SNHLY, CDR2 FYNNEI. The length of the CDR3 is 14 residues. This CDR3 is CASSRGQGGSEAFF. CDR3 DNA: TGTGCCAGCAGTCGAGGACAGGGTGGTTCTGAAGCTTTCTTT.

This sequence joins TRBV25-1 and TRBJ1-4; 8 bases are shared with TRBD1. This CDR3 is 15 amino acids long. Trimming took 6 bases from V and 7 from J; bases not matched to a gene: 10. Germline lookup yields CDR1 MGHDK and CDR2 SYGVNS. The CDR3 spells CASSAPGGAGEKLFF. CDR3 sequence (DNA): TGTGCCAGCAGCGCCCCAGGGGGCGCGGGTGAAAAACTGTTTTTT.

V usage is TRBV29-1 and J usage is TRBJ2-2, with 13 positions matching TRBD2. Germline lookup yields CDR1 SQVTM and CDR2 ANQGSEA. V was pared by 5 bases and J by 6 bases, with 3 bases of the junction left unmatched. The CDR3 totals 14 residues. The CDR3 reads CSVSGLAGAGELFF. CDR3 coding DNA: TGCAGCGTTTCTGGACTAGCGGGAGCCGGGGAGCTGTTTTTT.

The chain combines TRBV10-3 with TRBJ2-7; 14 nucleotides line up with TRBD2. The CDR3 totals 16 residues. The V segment lost 6 bases and the J segment 0 bases; nucleotides outside the gene matches: 4. Germline V CDR1 and CDR2: ENHRY, SYGVKD. The CDR3 loop reads CAIRTTSGGASYEQYF. The CDR3 DNA sequence: TGTGCCATCAGGACGACTAGCGGGGGGGCCTCCTACGAGCAGTACTTC.

V and J are TRBV7-3 and TRBJ2-3; D call uncertain. This CDR3 has 16 residues. Trimming pared 1 base from V and 4 bases from J, leaving 15 bases between. CDR1 and CDR2 (germline): SGHTA, FQGTGA. DNA of the CDR3: TGTGCCAGCAGCTTAAGGGCGGCCTCCCAAGCAGATACGCAGTATTTT. Encoded protein: CASSLRAASQADTQYF.

The chain joins TRBV6-4 to TRBJ1-1, with D hard to call. CDR3 length equals 12 residues. V lost 7 bases and J lost 5, with 11 bases in between. The germline V gene encodes CDR1 MRHNA and CDR2 SNTAGT. CDR3 sequence: CASTLGLTEAFF. The CDR3 DNA reads TGTGCCAGCACCCTAGGGTTGACTGAAGCTTTCTTT.

This chain joins TRBV7-2 and TRBJ1-3, with D uncertain. Trimming cost V 9 bases and J 8 bases, with 8 bases left between them. Germline V gene sequence: CDR1 SGHTA, CDR2 FQGNSA. The CDR3 runs to 10 residues. CDR3 DNA: TGTGCCAGTGCTCGGGACACCATATATTTT. It codes for CASARDTIYF.

The chain employs TRBV5-1 and TRBJ2-2; 10 positions agree with TRBD2. The J segment lost 0 bases and the V segment lost 4 bases, leaving 15 bases of the junction unmatched. Per germline, CDR1 SGHRS and CDR2 YFSETQ. The CDR3 has 20 amino acids. The CDR3 protein is CASSPEGLARVTANTGELFF. The CDR3 nucleotides read TGCGCCAGCAGCCCCGAGGGACTAGCGAGAGTTACCGCGAACACCGGGGAGCTGTTTTTT.

The CDR3 loop is CASSQRLAGSYEQYF. Here the CDR3 DNA reads TGTGCCAGCAGCCAAAGGCTAGCGGGATCCTACGAGCAGTACTTC. The chain is built from TRBV14 and TRBJ2-5, with TRBD2 matching 9 bases. The J call may be in error: the DNA end matches TRBJ2-7 better. The CDR3 contains 15 residues. Per the germline V gene, CDR1 is SGHDN and CDR2 is FVKESK.

V and J are TRBV6-1 and TRBJ1-5; tentative D call: TRBD1 (6 bases). Germline assignment: CDR1 MNHNS and CDR2 SASEGT. Trimming removed 10 bases from V and 5 bases from J, with 9 bases in between. This CDR3 has 11 amino acids. The CDR3: CATGQYQPQHF. The CDR3 coding sequence is TGTGCCACCGGACAGTATCAGCCCCAGCATTTT.

This clone has just a few counts. V gene TRBV4-1 combines with J gene TRBJ2-3, with 7 bases aligning to TRBD1. The CDR3 contains 18 residues. Looked up from germline, CDR1 is MGHRA and CDR2 is YSYEKL. The ends lost 6 bases at V and 3 bases at J; junction bases unmatched: 18. Written as DNA, the CDR3 is TGCGCCAGCAGTAGTACTTGGACGCCCGGACAGGTAACAGATACGCAGTATTTT. Its translation is CASSSTWTPGQVTDTQYF.

The genes are TRBV7-8 and TRBJ2-7; D unclear. The CDR3 is made up of 14 amino acids. Trimming removed 3 bases from V and 0 bases from J, with 9 bases in between. Germline CDR1 SGHVS, CDR2 FQNEAQ. CDR3 bases: TGTGCCAGCAGCTTGCGAGACAACTCCTACGAGCAGTACTTC. As protein: CASSLRDNSYEQYF.

V and J are TRBV30 and TRBJ1-1; perhaps TRBD1 as D (6 bases). CDR1 is GTSNPN and CDR2 is SVGIG in the germline V gene (reference sequence). Trimming cost V 4 bases and J 1 base, with 13 bases left between them. The CDR3 sequence is 14 residues long. CDR3: CAWTVGGGNTEAFF. CDR3 coding DNA: TGTGCCTGGACTGTAGGGGGGGGGAACACTGAAGCTTTCTTT.

This clone was detected once. This chain connects TRBV4-1 to TRBJ2-1; D tentatively fits TRBD1 or TRBD2 (5 bases each). The germline CDR1 and CDR2 sequences are MGHRA and YSYEKL. Trimming shortened V by 1 base and J by 4 bases, and 17 bases separated the two germline ends. The length of the CDR3 is 17 residues. CDR3 loop: CASSQVGVSGQYNEQFF. CDR3 sequence (DNA): TGCGCCAGCAGCCAAGTAGGGGTCAGCGGACAATACAATGAGCAGTTCTTC.